This TCR beta chain was sequenced in a study of neurological immune-mediated disorders. General study points: HTLV-1-associated myelopathy had the most TCR clonal expansion, whereas multiple sclerosis had the least (lower than in healthy controls). There were no CDR3 amino acid sequences shared by expanded clones across subjects, a result suggesting private repertoires in all groups. It was the repertoires of 18 of 34 multiple sclerosis patients that phylogenetic grouping placed in one related-CDR3 cluster, which is a possible signature.

This clonotype has ten or more counts. The antigen remains undetermined. The CDR3 sequence is 16 residues long. Germline V gene data show CDR1 as SGHTA and CDR2 as FQGNSA. The V and J ends lost 4 bases and 5 bases, in that order; junction bases with no gene match: 11. Every sequencing run produced over 160 million TCR-beta sequences that came from 15-18 subjects. TCRdb called the 5' RACE reads again in MiXCR, with one record for every CDR3 protein. The sample lists 40,000 to 50,000 distinct CDR3 sequences; 2% to 3% were seen once. The sequenced sample was PBMCs. The sequence was collected from a man aged 25-40 years with multiple sclerosis. The V and J genes are TRBV7-2 and TRBJ2-7; 10 nucleotides align to TRBD2. This CDR3 reads CASSSQKAGGLNEQYF. The CDR3 region has the DNA TGTGCCAGCAGCTCGCAAAAAGCGGGAGGGCTCAACGAGCAGTACTTC. Full variable domain (missing parts from reference TRBV7-2 and TRBJ2-7): GAGVSQSPSNKVTEKGKDVELRCDPISGHTALYWYRQSLGQGLEFLIYFQGNSAPDKSGLPSDRFSAERTGGSVSTLTIQRTQQEDSAVYLCASSSQKAGGLNEQYFGPGTRLTVT.